This TCR beta chain is from a study of blood T cell repertoires in COVID-19. The overall study: Material from acute and convalescent COVID-19 was sourced from the United States, Italy and Spain.

CDR1 SGHRS and CDR2 YFSETQ come from the germline V gene. V shed 0 bases and J 3 bases; nucleotides not matched to a gene: 4. The CDR3 loop spans 16 amino acids. Using immunoSEQ multiplex PCR, the repertoire was profiled, and TCRdb retains in-frame clones only, with some absent. The sample has some 120,000 clones, 70% to 75% seen once. This sequence was found in a man older than 75 with COVID-19, enrolled during active disease. The source material was peripheral blood. This chain joins TRBV5-1 and TRBJ1-3, with TRBD1 matching 9 bases. The CDR3 sequence: CASSLVGQGFGNTIYF. DNA of the CDR3: TGCGCCAGCAGCTTGGTGGGACAGGGATTTGGAAACACCATATATTTT. Drawing the rest from reference TRBV5-1 and TRBJ1-3, the complete variable domain is KAGVTQTPRYLIKTRGQQVTLSCSPISGHRSVSWYQQTPGQGLQFLFEYFSETQRNKGNFPGRFSGRQFSNSRSEMNVSTLELGDSALYLCASSLVGQGFGNTIYFGEGSWLTVV.